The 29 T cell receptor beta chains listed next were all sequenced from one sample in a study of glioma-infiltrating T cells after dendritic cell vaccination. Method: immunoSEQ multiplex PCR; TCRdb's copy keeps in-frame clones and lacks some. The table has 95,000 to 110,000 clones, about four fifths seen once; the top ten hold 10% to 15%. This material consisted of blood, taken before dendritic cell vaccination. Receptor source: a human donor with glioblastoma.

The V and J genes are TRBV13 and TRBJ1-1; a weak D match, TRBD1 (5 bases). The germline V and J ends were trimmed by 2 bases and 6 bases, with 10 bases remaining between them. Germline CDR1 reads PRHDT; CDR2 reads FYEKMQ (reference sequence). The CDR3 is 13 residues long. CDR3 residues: CASSLNQGAEAFF. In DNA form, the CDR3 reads TGTGCCAGCAGCTTAAATCAGGGCGCTGAAGCTTTCTTT.

The CDR3 spells CASTHRGGGDQPQHF. The CDR3, as DNA: TGTGCCAGCACCCACAGAGGAGGGGGCGATCAGCCCCAGCATTTT. The chain has TRBV6-5 and TRBJ1-5; 7 nucleotides agree with TRBD1. The trim removed 7 bases at V and 5 bases at J, leaving 11 bases unmatched. This CDR3 has 15 amino acids. CDR1 MNHEY and CDR2 SVGAGI come from the germline V gene.

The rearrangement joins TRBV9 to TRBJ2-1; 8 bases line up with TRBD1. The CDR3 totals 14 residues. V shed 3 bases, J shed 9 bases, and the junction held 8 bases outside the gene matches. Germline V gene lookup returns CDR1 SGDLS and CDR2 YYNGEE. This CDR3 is CASSEIQGDGEQFF. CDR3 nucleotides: TGTGCCAGCAGCGAGATACAGGGGGACGGTGAGCAGTTCTTC.

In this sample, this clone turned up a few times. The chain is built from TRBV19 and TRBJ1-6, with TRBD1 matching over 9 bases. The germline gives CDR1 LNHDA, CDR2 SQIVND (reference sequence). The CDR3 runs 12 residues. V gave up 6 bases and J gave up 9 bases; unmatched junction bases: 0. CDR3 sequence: CASRTGGSPLHF. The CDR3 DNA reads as TGTGCCAGTAGGACAGGGGGTTCACCCCTCCACTTT.

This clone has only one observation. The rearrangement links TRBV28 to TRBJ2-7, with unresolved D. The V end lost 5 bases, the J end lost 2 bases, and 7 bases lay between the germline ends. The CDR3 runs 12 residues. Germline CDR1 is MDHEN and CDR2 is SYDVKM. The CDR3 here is CASSPPTYEQYF. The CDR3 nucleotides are TGTGCCAGCAGTCCCCCCACCTACGAGCAGTACTTC. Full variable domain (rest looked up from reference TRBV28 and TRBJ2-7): DVKVTQSSRYLVKRTGEKVFLECVQDMDHENMFWYRQDPGLGLRLIYFSYDVKMKEKGDIPEGYSVSREKKERFSLILESASTNQTSMYLCASSPPTYEQYFGPGTRLTVT.

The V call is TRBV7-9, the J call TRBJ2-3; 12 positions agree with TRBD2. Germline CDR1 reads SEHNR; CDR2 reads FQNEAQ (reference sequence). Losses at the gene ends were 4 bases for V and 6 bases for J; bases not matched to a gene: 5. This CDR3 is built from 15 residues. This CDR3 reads CASSSLAGGHDTQYF. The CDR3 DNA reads TGTGCCAGCAGCTCGCTAGCGGGGGGGCATGATACGCAGTATTTT.

In DNA form, the CDR3 reads TGTGCCAGTAGTCCACTCATGAACACTGAAGCTTTCTTT. It specifies CASSPLMNTEAFF. V and J are TRBV19 and TRBJ1-1; D is ambiguous. Trimming cost V 5 bases and J 0 bases, with 7 bases left between them. This CDR3 comprises 13 residues. Germline V gene lookup returns CDR1 LNHDA and CDR2 SQIVND (reference sequence).

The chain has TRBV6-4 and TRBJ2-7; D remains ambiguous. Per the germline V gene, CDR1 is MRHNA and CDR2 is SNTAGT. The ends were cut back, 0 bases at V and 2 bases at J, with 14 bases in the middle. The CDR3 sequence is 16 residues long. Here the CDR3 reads CASSDSMSLETYEQYF. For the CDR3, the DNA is TGTGCCAGCAGTGACTCGATGAGTCTAGAAACCTACGAGCAGTACTTC.

The CDR3 is CASSNGPSPDEQYF. The CDR3 nucleotides are TGTGCCAGCAGCAATGGTCCTAGCCCCGACGAGCAGTACTTC. The V call is TRBV21-1, the J call TRBJ2-7; the tabulated D call, TRBD2, remains unverified against the DNA. TRBV21-1 is assigned pseudogene status. CDR3 size: 14 residues.

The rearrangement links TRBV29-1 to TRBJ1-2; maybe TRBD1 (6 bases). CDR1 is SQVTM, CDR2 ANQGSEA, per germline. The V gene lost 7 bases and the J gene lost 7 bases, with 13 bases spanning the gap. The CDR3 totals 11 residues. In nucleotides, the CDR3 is TGCAGCGCAACAGGGCAGGGTGGCTACACCTTC. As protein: CSATGQGGYTF.

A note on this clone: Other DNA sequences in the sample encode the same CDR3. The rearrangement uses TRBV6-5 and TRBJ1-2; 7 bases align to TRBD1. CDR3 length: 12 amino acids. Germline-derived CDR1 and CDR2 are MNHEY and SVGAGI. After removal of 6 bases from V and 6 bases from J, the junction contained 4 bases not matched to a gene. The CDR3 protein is CASSRTGDGYTF. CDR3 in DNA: TGTGCCAGCAGCCGGACAGGAGATGGCTACACCTTC.

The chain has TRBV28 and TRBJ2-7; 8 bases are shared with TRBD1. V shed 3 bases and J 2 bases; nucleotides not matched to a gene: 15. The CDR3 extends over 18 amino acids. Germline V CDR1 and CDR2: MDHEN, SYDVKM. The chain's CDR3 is CASSFPPDRVKRPYEQYF. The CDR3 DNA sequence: TGTGCCAGCAGTTTCCCCCCGGACAGGGTAAAGAGACCCTACGAGCAGTACTTC. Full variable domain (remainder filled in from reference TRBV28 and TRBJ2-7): DVKVTQSSRYLVKRTGEKVFLECVQDMDHENMFWYRQDPGLGLRLIYFSYDVKMKEKGDIPEGYSVSREKKERFSLILESASTNQTSMYLCASSFPPDRVKRPYEQYFGPGTRLTVT.

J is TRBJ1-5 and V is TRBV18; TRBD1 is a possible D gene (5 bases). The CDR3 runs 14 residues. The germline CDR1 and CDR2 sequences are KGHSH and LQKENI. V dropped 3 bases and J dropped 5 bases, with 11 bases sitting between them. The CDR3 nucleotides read TGTGCCAGCTCACCCACAGGAAGTGATCAGCCCCAGCATTTT. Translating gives CASSPTGSDQPQHF.

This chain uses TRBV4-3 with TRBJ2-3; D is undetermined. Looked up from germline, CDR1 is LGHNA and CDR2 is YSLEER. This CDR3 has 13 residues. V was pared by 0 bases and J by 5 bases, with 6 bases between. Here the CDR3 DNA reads TGCGCCAGCAGCCAAGATCCAGGAGATACGCAGTATTTT. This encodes CASSQDPGDTQYF.

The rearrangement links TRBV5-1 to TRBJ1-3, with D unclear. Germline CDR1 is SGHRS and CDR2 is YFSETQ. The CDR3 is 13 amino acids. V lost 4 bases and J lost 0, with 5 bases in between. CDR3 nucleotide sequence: TGCGCCAGCAGCATCAACTCTGGAAACACCATATATTTT. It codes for CASSINSGNTIYF.

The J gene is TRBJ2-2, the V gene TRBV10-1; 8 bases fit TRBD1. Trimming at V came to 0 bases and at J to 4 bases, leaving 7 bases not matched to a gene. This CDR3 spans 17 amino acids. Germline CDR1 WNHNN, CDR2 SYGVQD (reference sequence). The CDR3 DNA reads TGCGCCAGCAGTGAGTCGTTGTCAGGGGGCGGCACCGGGGAGCTGTTTTTT. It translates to CASSESLSGGGTGELFF.

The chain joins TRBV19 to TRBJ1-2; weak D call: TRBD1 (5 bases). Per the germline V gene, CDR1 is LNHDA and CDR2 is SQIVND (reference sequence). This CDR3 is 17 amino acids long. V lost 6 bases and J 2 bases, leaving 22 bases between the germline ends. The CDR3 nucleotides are TGTGCCAGTAGAAGTATAAGAAGGCAAGGGGCCAACTATGGCTACACCTTC. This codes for CASRSIRRQGANYGYTF.

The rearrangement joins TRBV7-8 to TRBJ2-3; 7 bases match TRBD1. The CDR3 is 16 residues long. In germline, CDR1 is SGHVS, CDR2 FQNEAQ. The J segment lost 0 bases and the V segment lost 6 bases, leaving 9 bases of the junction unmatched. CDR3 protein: CASRNPTGPSTDTQYF. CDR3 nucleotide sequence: TGTGCCAGCAGGAACCCGACAGGGCCTAGCACAGATACGCAGTATTTT.

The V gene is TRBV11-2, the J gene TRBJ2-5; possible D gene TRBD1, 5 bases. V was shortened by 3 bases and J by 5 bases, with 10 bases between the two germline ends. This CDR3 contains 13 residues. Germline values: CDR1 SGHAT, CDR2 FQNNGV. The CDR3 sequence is CASSFPYRETQYF. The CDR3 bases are TGTGCCAGCAGCTTCCCGTACAGGGAGACCCAGTACTTC.

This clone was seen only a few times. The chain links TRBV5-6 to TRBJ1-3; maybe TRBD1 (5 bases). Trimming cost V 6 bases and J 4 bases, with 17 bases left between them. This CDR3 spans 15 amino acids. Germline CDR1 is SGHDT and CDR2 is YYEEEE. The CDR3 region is CASTPVGGAGNTIYF. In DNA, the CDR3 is TGTGCCAGCACCCCGGTCGGGGGAGCCGGAAACACCATATATTTT.

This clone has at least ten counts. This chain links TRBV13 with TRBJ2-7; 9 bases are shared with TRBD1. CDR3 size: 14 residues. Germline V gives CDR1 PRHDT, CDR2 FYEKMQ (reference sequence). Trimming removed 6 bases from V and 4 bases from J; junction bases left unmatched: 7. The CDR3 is CASSADRGRYEQYF. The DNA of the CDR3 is TGTGCCAGCAGTGCGGACAGGGGCCGGTACGAGCAGTACTTC.

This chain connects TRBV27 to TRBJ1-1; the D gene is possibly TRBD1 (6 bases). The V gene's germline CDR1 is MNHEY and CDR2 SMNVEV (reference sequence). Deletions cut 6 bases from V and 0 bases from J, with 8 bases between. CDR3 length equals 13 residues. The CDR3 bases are TGTGCCAGCAGCCGACAGGTGAACACTGAAGCTTTCTTT. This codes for CASSRQVNTEAFF.

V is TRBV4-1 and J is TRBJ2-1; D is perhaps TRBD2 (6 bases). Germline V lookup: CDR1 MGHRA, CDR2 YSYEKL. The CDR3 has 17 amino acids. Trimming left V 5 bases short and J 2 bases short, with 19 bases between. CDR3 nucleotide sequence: TGCGCCAGCAGCTCGTTCGGGCCGGGGAGGACCTACAATGAGCAGTTCTTC. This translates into CASSSFGPGRTYNEQFF.

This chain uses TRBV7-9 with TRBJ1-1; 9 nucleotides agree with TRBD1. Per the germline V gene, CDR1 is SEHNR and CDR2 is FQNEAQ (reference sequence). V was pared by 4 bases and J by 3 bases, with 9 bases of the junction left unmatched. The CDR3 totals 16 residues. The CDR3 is CASSSYRGRRDTEAFF. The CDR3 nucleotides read TGTGCCAGCAGCTCTTACAGGGGGCGAAGGGACACTGAAGCTTTCTTT.

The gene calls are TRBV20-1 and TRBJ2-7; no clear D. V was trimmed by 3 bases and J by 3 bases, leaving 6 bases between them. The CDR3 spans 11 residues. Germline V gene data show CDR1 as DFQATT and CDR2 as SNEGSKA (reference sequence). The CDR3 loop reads CSASPDYEQYF. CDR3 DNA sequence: TGCAGTGCTAGTCCAGACTACGAGCAGTACTTC.

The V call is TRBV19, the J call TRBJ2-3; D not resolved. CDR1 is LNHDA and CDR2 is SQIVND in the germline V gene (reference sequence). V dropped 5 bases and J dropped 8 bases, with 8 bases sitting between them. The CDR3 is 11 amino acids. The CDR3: CASSSPRTQYF. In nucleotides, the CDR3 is TGTGCCAGTAGTTCCCCCCGTACGCAGTATTTT.

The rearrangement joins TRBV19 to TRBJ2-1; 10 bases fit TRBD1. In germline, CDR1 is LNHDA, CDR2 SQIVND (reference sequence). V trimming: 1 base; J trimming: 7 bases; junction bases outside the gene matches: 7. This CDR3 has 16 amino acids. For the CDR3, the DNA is TGTGCCAGTAGTATAGCCGGGACAGGGGTAGGAAATGAGCAGTTCTTC. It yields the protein CASSIAGTGVGNEQFF.

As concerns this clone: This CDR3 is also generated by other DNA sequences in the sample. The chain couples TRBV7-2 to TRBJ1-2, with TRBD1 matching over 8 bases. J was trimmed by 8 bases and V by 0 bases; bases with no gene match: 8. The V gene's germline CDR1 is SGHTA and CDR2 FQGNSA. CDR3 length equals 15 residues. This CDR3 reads CASSLAEPGGEGYTF. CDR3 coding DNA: TGTGCCAGCAGCTTAGCGGAACCAGGGGGCGAAGGCTACACCTTC.

As DNA, the CDR3 is TGTGCCAGCAGCCCTTCCCCACTCCCGGGACAGCTCTCCGAGCAGTACTTC. This translates into CASSPSPLPGQLSEQYF. The rearrangement uses TRBV27 and TRBJ2-7; 7 positions match TRBD1. Germline CDR1 is MNHEY and CDR2 is SMNVEV (reference sequence). The CDR3 spans 17 residues. With 6 bases clipped from V and 6 bases from J, the junction kept 20 bases outside the gene matches.